These 25 T cell receptor beta chains came from one sample sequenced in a study of blood T cell repertoires in COVID-19. Some clones are missing from TCRdb's copy, which holds only in-frame ones; the method was immunoSEQ multiplex PCR. The sample records roughly 380,000 clones, 81% being singletons. Input material: peripheral blood. These receptors originate from a human donor with acute or convalescent COVID-19. The donor label of this sample is uncertain.

The chain links TRBV6-2 or TRBV6-3 to TRBJ1-5; 9 positions agree with TRBD1. The CDR3 is 17 amino acids. Germline trimming cut 2 bases from V and 4 bases from J; bases unmatched to any gene: 9. Germline values: CDR1 MNHEY, CDR2 SVGEGT. Here the CDR3 reads CASSYGLLTGGNQPQHF. Here the CDR3 DNA reads TGTGCCAGCAGTTACGGTCTCCTGACAGGGGGAAATCAGCCCCAGCATTTT.

This chain joins TRBV29-1 and TRBJ1-1; a possible D gene is TRBD1 (6 bases). Per germline, CDR1 SQVTM and CDR2 ANQGSEA. The CDR3 loop spans 15 amino acids. V was clipped by 4 bases and J by 1 base, with 16 bases between them. The CDR3 DNA reads TGCAGCGTTGGTCGCCTACAGGGTTCGAACACTGAAGCTTTCTTT. This gives the protein CSVGRLQGSNTEAFF.

The V gene is TRBV18, the J gene TRBJ1-4; tentative D call: TRBD1 (6 bases). V dropped 5 bases and J dropped 5 bases, with 9 bases sitting between them. There are 13 residues in the CDR3. Germline V gene sequence: CDR1 KGHSH, CDR2 LQKENI. The DNA of the CDR3 is TGTGCCAGCTCATTCGGACAGAATGAAAAACTGTTTTTT. It codes for CASSFGQNEKLFF.

This clone was observed a few times. The CDR3 DNA is TGTGCCAGCACCACCACTTGTGCCGGGGAGCTGTTTTTT. Translated: CASTTTCAGELFF. The chain links TRBV21-1 to TRBJ2-2; TRBD2 reflects the table's D call only, with no check against the DNA. TRBV21-1 is a listed pseudogene. The CDR3 length is 13 residues.

The chain uses TRBV10-1 and TRBJ1-2, with a possible D match to TRBD1 (6 bases). The germline V and J ends were trimmed by 0 bases and 7 bases, with 15 bases remaining between them. The CDR3 has 15 residues. Germline V gene sequence: CDR1 WNHNN, CDR2 SYGVQD (reference sequence). Written as DNA, the CDR3 is TGCGCCAGCAGTGAGTCGCAGGGGTCGGTTCTTGGCTACACCTTC. It codes for CASSESQGSVLGYTF.

The chain is built from TRBV19 and TRBJ2-1; 9 bases match TRBD1. Germline CDR1 is LNHDA and CDR2 is SQIVND (reference sequence). V gave up 2 bases and J gave up 10 bases; unmatched junction bases: 6. This CDR3 comprises 14 residues. CDR3 coding DNA: TGTGCCAGTAGTATAAAACAGGGGGCATTAGAGCAGTTCTTC. Protein product: CASSIKQGALEQFF.

The chain is built from TRBV7-2 and TRBJ1-6, with TRBD1 matching 8 bases. Germline CDR1 SGHTA, CDR2 FQGNSA. The CDR3 sequence is 13 residues long. V was pared by 5 bases and J by 12 bases, with 6 bases of the junction left unmatched. Here the CDR3 reads CASSPSTGVPLHF. CDR3 in DNA: TGTGCCAGCAGCCCGTCGACAGGGGTACCCCTCCACTTT.

The chain uses TRBV6-1 and TRBJ2-3; 10 bases line up with TRBD2. Germline trimming cut 3 bases from V and 6 bases from J; bases unmatched to any gene: 12. The CDR3 loop spans 17 amino acids. Looked up from germline, CDR1 is MNHNS and CDR2 is SASEGT. The CDR3, as DNA: TGTGCCAGCAGTGAGCGGCAGCGGGGGGGCATGAGCGATACGCAGTATTTT. It yields the protein CASSERQRGGMSDTQYF.

Remarks on this clone: The sample holds other DNA sequences that translate to the same CDR3. This chain connects TRBV7-2 to TRBJ1-5, with TRBD1 matching over 7 bases. J gave up 4 bases and V 2 bases, and 2 bases lay outside the gene matches. In germline, CDR1 is SGHTA, CDR2 FQGNSA. The CDR3 contains 14 residues. The CDR3 bases are TGTGCCAGCAGCTTACAGGGGGGAAATCAGCCCCAGCATTTT. This gives the protein CASSLQGGNQPQHF.

This chain links TRBV19 with TRBJ2-2; D is possibly TRBD2 (6 bases). Trimming stripped 6 bases from V and 4 bases from J, with 9 bases between. Germline CDR1 is LNHDA and CDR2 is SQIVND (reference sequence). The CDR3 spans 13 residues. CDR3 nucleotides: TGTGCCAGTAGGACTAGAGGCACCGGGGAGCTGTTTTTT. It yields the protein CASRTRGTGELFF.

The rearrangement joins TRBV6-5 to TRBJ2-7, with unresolved D. Trimming took off 2 bases at V and 5 bases at J, with 13 bases between the two ends. This CDR3 is 14 amino acids long. The germline gives CDR1 MNHEY, CDR2 SVGAGI. CDR3 DNA sequence: TGTGCCAGCAGTTACCTCCCGCGGATCGACGAGCAGTACTTC. Residues: CASSYLPRIDEQYF.

This clone has more than one count but fewer than ten. V is TRBV28 and J is TRBJ1-1; D gene unclear. Trimming shortened V by 10 bases and J by 1 base, and 25 bases separated the two germline ends. CDR1 MDHEN and CDR2 SYDVKM come from the germline V gene. This CDR3 is 17 amino acids long. In DNA, the CDR3 is TGTGCCACCGTAAAAAACCGACCCTCAGGTGGGAACACTGAAGCTTTCTTT. Its translation is CATVKNRPSGGNTEAFF. Combining the CDR3 with reference TRBV28 and TRBJ1-1 gives the whole variable domain DVKVTQSSRYLVKRTGEKVFLECVQDMDHENMFWYRQDPGLGLRLIYFSYDVKMKEKGDIPEGYSVSREKKERFSLILESASTNQTSMYLCATVKNRPSGGNTEAFFGQGTRLTVV.

This sequence joins TRBV5-6 and TRBJ2-5; 11 nucleotides agree with TRBD1. Germline assignment: CDR1 SGHDT and CDR2 YYEEEE. The CDR3 is made up of 15 amino acids. The trim removed 2 bases at V and 4 bases at J, leaving 4 bases unmatched. The CDR3 DNA sequence: TGTGCCAGCAGCTTCCGGGACAGGGGGGTAGAGACCCAGTACTTC. Its translation: CASSFRDRGVETQYF.

With regard to this clone: The same CDR3 also results from other DNA sequences found in this sample. The chain is built from TRBV30 and TRBJ1-2; D unresolved. V lost 6 bases, J lost 3 bases, and 5 bases lay in between. The CDR3 totals 10 residues. The V gene's germline CDR1 is GTSNPN and CDR2 SVGIG (reference sequence). CDR3: CACRYYGYTF. The CDR3 bases are TGTGCCTGCAGATACTATGGCTACACCTTC.

The V and J genes are TRBV6-5 and TRBJ2-5, with no clear D. Germline CDR1 is MNHEY and CDR2 is SVGAGI. Trimming took 6 bases from V and 5 from J, leaving 13 bases between them. The length of the CDR3 is 13 residues. The CDR3 bases are TGTGCCAGCAGACGCCGACCCGGGGAGACCCAGTACTTC. It translates to CASRRRPGETQYF.

J is TRBJ1-1 and V is TRBV14, with unresolved D. The V and J ends lost 2 bases and 5 bases respectively, with 9 bases between them. The germline gives CDR1 SGHDN, CDR2 FVKESK. The CDR3 has 13 residues. The CDR3 DNA sequence: TGTGCCAGCAGCCAAACCGGGTCTACTGAAGCTTTCTTT. It codes for CASSQTGSTEAFF.

The rearrangement links TRBV28 to TRBJ2-7; 10 bases map to TRBD1. V gave up 5 bases and J gave up 2 bases; unmatched junction bases: 3. This CDR3 comprises 14 residues. Germline CDR1 and CDR2: MDHEN and SYDVKM. The CDR3 DNA reads TGTGCCAGCAGTACGGGACAGGGGACCTACGAGCAGTACTTC. This encodes CASSTGQGTYEQYF.

This clone is a singleton in its sample. The chain recombines TRBV4-1 with TRBJ2-1, with TRBD2 identical over 9 bases. There are 17 residues in the CDR3. The J segment lost 2 bases and the V segment lost 1 base, leaving 6 bases of the junction unmatched. Germline V CDR1 and CDR2: MGHRA, YSYEKL. The CDR3 region has the DNA TGCGCCAGCAGCCAAGGAATAGCGGGGGTTCCCTACAATGAGCAGTTCTTC. Its protein is CASSQGIAGVPYNEQFF.

In DNA form, the CDR3 reads TGTGCCAGCAGCTTATCGACTAGCGGGAGGGCCATCGGAGAGACCCAGTACTTC. This translates into CASSLSTSGRAIGETQYF. The V gene is TRBV11-2, the J gene TRBJ2-5; 14 nucleotides agree with TRBD2. Germline assignment: CDR1 SGHAT and CDR2 FQNNGV. Trimming cost V 2 bases and J 4 bases; bases outside gene matches: 9. The CDR3 contains 18 residues.

V usage is TRBV6-5 and J usage is TRBJ1-1; tentatively, D is TRBD1 (6 bases). Germline lookup yields CDR1 MNHEY and CDR2 SVGAGI. The CDR3 covers 11 residues. V was shortened by 8 bases and J by 11 bases, with 15 bases between the two germline ends. The CDR3 protein is CASPRGGAAFF. The CDR3 DNA follows: TGTGCCAGCCCTCGAGGGGGAGCGGCTTTCTTT.

About this clone itself: This CDR3 fails to terminate in the conserved phenylalanine or tryptophan, so it likely reflects a read error. The DNA is left out, because the CDR3 cannot be placed on it with certainty; the CDR3 is given as TCRdb lists it. This rearrangement joins TRBV28 to TRBJ2-7; the table's D call, TRBD1, was not checked against the DNA. Germline CDR1 is MDHEN and CDR2 is SYDVKM. The CDR3 extends over 9 residues, inclusive of both ends. The CDR3 sequence is CASSFPSTG.

The rearrangement links TRBV28 to TRBJ1-6, with D possibly matching TRBD1 (6 bases). This CDR3 has 14 amino acids. CDR1 MDHEN and CDR2 SYDVKM come from the germline V gene. Trimming left V 6 bases short and J 7 bases short, with 13 bases between. The CDR3 DNA follows: TGTGCCAGCAGCCTCAGACAGGTGAATTCACCCCTCCACTTT. This codes for CASSLRQVNSPLHF.

For this clone: Other DNA sequences from this sample encode an identical CDR3 as well. The genes are TRBV18 and TRBJ1-1; maybe TRBD1 (6 bases). Trimming took off 3 bases at V and 1 base at J, with 9 bases between the two ends. The CDR3 sequence is 14 residues long. The germline V gene has CDR1 KGHSH and CDR2 LQKENI. CDR3 DNA: TGTGCCAGCTCACCCCAGGGGCCGAACACTGAAGCTTTCTTT. This gives the protein CASSPQGPNTEAFF.

The chain recombines TRBV10-2 with TRBJ2-7; 7 positions match TRBD1. The CDR3 runs to 13 residues. Germline lookup yields CDR1 WSHSY and CDR2 SAAADI. With V trimmed by 6 bases and J by 2 bases, 4 bases remained unmatched. CDR3 sequence (DNA): TGCGCCAGCAGACAGGGGTCAACCTACGAGCAGTACTTC. Translation gives CASRQGSTYEQYF.

This sequence joins TRBV5-5 and TRBJ2-6; 9 bases are a match to TRBD1. Germline assignment: CDR1 SGHKS and CDR2 YYEKEE (reference sequence). CDR3 length equals 18 residues. J gave up 0 bases and V 2 bases, and 6 bases lay outside the gene matches. The DNA for the CDR3 is TGTGCCAGCAGCTTACAGGGGGCTGCAAGCTCTGGGGCCAACGTCCTGACTTTC. Translated, it gives CASSLQGAASSGANVLTF.